The rows below give T cell receptor beta chains drawn from one sample of a study of chemoradiotherapy in HPV16-positive cancers. Sequencing used immunoSEQ multiplex PCR; TCRdb keeps in-frame clones, though not all of them. Among roughly 25,000 clones, roughly 94% were seen once, and the ten largest hold 2.7%. Sample collection occurred from a patient who underwent chemoradiotherapy. These receptors were obtained from a human donor with HPV-associated anogenital cancer. The CDR3 runs from the conserved cysteine through the conserved F or W. Fields, in order: D gene, J gene, V gene, clone size, CDR3 DNA, CDR3 protein. The D gene is left open where the match is weak. Clone size is not always given. Where it is, it says once, few, many or a class for expanded clones.

D: NA; J: TRBJ1-1; V: TRBV7-9; size: NA; DNA: TGTGCCATATGGCGGCAGGGAAGGGCCACTGAAGCTTTCTTT; CDR3: CAIWRQGRATEAFF
D: NA; J: TRBJ1-1; V: TRBV5-6; size: NA; DNA: TGTGCCAGCAGCTTGGGGGTGGAGATTGAAGCTTTCTTT; CDR3: CASSLGVEIEAFF
D: NA; J: TRBJ1-1; V: TRBV5-1; size: NA; DNA: TGCGCCAGCAGCTTGGTAGGGGACACTGAAGCTTTCTTT; CDR3: CASSLVGDTEAFF
D: NA; J: TRBJ1-1; V: TRBV28; size: NA; DNA: TGTGCCAGCTTGGGGGCGCGAGGGAACACTGAAGCTTTCTTT; CDR3: CASLGARGNTEAFF
D: NA; J: TRBJ2-7; V: TRBV30; size: NA; DNA: TGTGCCTGGAGTGGCAGGGGCTCCTACGAGCAGTACTTC; CDR3: CAWSGRGSYEQYF
D: TRBD1; J: TRBJ1-2; V: TRBV4-1; size: NA; DNA: TGCGCCAGCAGCCGGGCTGACAGGGTGATTAACTATGGCTACACCTTC; CDR3: CASSRADRVINYGYTF
D: NA; J: TRBJ1-4; V: TRBV29-1; size: NA; DNA: TGCAGCGCCCGATCCGCAGAGGTAACTAATGAAAAACTGTTTTTT; CDR3: CSARSAEVTNEKLFF
D: NA; J: TRBJ1-6; V: TRBV7-2; size: once; DNA: TGTGCCAGCACCCAGTATGGGACACAGGGCCACTCCTATAATTCACCCCTCCACTTT; CDR3: CASTQYGTQGHSYNSPLHF
D: NA; J: TRBJ2-1; V: TRBV20-1; size: NA; DNA: TGCAGTGCTAGAGGTTACAATGAGCAGTTCTTC; CDR3: CSARGYNEQFF
D: NA; J: TRBJ1-5; V: TRBV7-8; size: NA; DNA: TGTGCCAGCAGCTTAGTAAAGAATCAGCCCCAGCATTTT; CDR3: CASSLVKNQPQHF
D: TRBD1; J: TRBJ1-1; V: TRBV19; size: NA; DNA: TGTGCCAGTAGATCCGGGACAGTAGCTTTCTTT; CDR3: CASRSGTVAFF
D: NA; J: TRBJ1-1; V: TRBV5-1; size: NA; DNA: TGCGCCAGCAGCTTGGCGACAGGCCAACCGGTGGGGAACACTGAAGCTTTCTTT; CDR3: CASSLATGQPVGNTEAFF
D: TRBD2; J: TRBJ2-2; V: TRBV11-3; size: NA; DNA: TGTGCCAGCAGCCCCCGGGGGGGTCCCGGGGAGCTGTTTTTT; CDR3: CASSPRGGPGELFF
D: NA; J: TRBJ1-2; V: TRBV7-2; size: once; DNA: TGTGCCAGCAGCTTAGGATTACTGGTCCCTAACTATGGCTACACCTTC; CDR3: CASSLGLLVPNYGYTF
D: TRBD1; J: TRBJ2-5; V: TRBV10-3; size: NA; DNA: TGTGCCATCAGCGCGACAGGGGGCGCTGAGACCCAGTACTTC; CDR3: CAISATGGAETQYF
D: TRBD1; J: TRBJ1-1; V: TRBV2; size: NA; DNA: TGTGCCAGCAGTGCACAGGGGGCGCGGAACACTGAAGCTTTCTTT; CDR3: CASSAQGARNTEAFF
D: TRBD1; J: TRBJ2-7; V: TRBV7-3; size: NA; DNA: TGTGCCAGCAGCCCCCTTAAAGGGCAGGGGGCGACCTACTTTGAGCAGTACTTC; CDR3: CASSPLKGQGATYFEQYF
D: NA; J: TRBJ1-1; V: TRBV7-9; size: NA; DNA: TGTGCCAGCAGCTTTCTGGAGAATGAAGCTTTCTTT; CDR3: CASSFLENEAFF
D: NA; J: TRBJ1-1; V: TRBV18; size: NA; DNA: TGTGCCAGCTCCCAGAGGGCCGCGACAGGCATGAACACTGAAGCTTTCTTT; CDR3: CASSQRAATGMNTEAFF